These T cell receptor beta chains were read from a single sample in a study of T cells after posttransplantation cyclophosphamide. Measured with immunoSEQ multiplex PCR; TCRdb has only the in-frame clones, and not every one. The sample has tens of thousands of clones, none seen only once. Sequencing was carried out using PBMCs. All receptors come from a man aged 50-60 years in good health, CMV-negative, and a related stem cell transplant donor. CDR3s include the opening cysteine and the closing phenylalanine or tryptophan. D genes are given only for firm matches. The size of a clone is reported for some rows only, either as once, few or many, or as a class for expanded clones.

j_call clone_size v_call d_call cdr3_nt cdr3_aa
TRBJ2-2 many TRBV5-1 TRBD1 TGCGCCAGCATTGGGACAGCGAACACCGGGGAGCTGTTTTTT CASIGTANTGELFF
TRBJ2-3 NA TRBV9 TRBD2 TGTGCCAGCAGCGTATCCCCTAGCGGGAGGGCCAATGATACGCAGTATTTT CASSVSPSGRANDTQYF
TRBJ1-2 many TRBV27 NA TGTGCCAGCAGTCAACAAGTGCAGGGTGCCTATGGCTACACCTTC CASSQQVQGAYGYTF
TRBJ2-4 few TRBV18 TRBD2 TGTGCCAGCTCACCACTCCCTCGAGCGGCGGGAGGGCCGGGGGCCAAAAACATTCAGTACTTC CASSPLPRAAGGPGAKNIQYF
TRBJ1-4 many TRBV5-1 NA TGCGCCAGCAGCGATCCAGGGGCGACTAATGAAAAACTGTTTTTT CASSDPGATNEKLFF
TRBJ2-5 many TRBV7-2 NA TGTGCCAGCAGCCTCAGTCAGGCTAGCGCATCAGAGACCCAGTACTTC CASSLSQASASETQYF
TRBJ1-2 many TRBV7-9 NA TGTGCCAGCAGCTTATACGACAGGCAGGCCTATGGCTACACCTTC CASSLYDRQAYGYTF
TRBJ2-7 many TRBV2 TRBD2 TGTGCCAGCAGTCTAGCGGGTGAACAAGGCGAGCAGTACTTC CASSLAGEQGEQYF
TRBJ1-1 many TRBV19 NA TGTGCCAGTAAGGGGGGGGTTAAGATGAACACTGAAGCTTTCTTT CASKGGVKMNTEAFF
TRBJ1-6 many TRBV7-2 NA TGTGCCAGCAGCGGCATTAATTCACCCCTCCACTTT CASSGINSPLHF
TRBJ1-5 many TRBV19 TRBD1 TGTGCCAGTAGTATAGGGACAGGTGGGGTTCGGGCCCAGCATTTT CASSIGTGGVRAQHF
TRBJ2-7 few TRBV6-5 NA TGTGCCAGCAGCCCCGGGACACCCTCCTACGAGCAGTACTTC CASSPGTPSYEQYF
TRBJ2-7 few TRBV18 TRBD1 TGTGCCAGCTCCCACGGGACAGGGGGCGGCGAGCAGTACTTC CASSHGTGGGEQYF
TRBJ2-1 few TRBV5-1 NA TGCGCCAGCAGCCCCGGACAGATCGCGCGGAATGAGCAGTTCTTC CASSPGQIARNEQFF
TRBJ1-2 many TRBV7-8 TRBD1 TGTGCCAGCAGCTCAAGCGCGGGACAGGGGAGCTATGGCTACACCTTC CASSSSAGQGSYGYTF
TRBJ2-7 many TRBV2 NA TGTGCCAGCAGGTTGAGACAGTTATACGAGCAGTACTTC CASRLRQLYEQYF
TRBJ1-2 many TRBV7-2 NA TGTGCCAGCAGCCCCCCTGCGGGGCCGTATGGCTACACCTTC CASSPPAGPYGYTF
TRBJ1-1 many TRBV7-9 TRBD1 TGTGCCAGCAGCCCAGATGAAACAGGGGGGAGGATGAACACTGAAGCTTTCTTT CASSPDETGGRMNTEAFF
TRBJ1-1 many TRBV7-9 NA TGTGCCAGCTGTTTAATGAACACTGAAGCTTTCTTT CASCLMNTEAFF
TRBJ2-1 many TRBV5-1 TRBD2 TGCGCCAGCACGCGGACTAGCGGGTACAATGAGCAGTTCTTC CASTRTSGYNEQFF
TRBJ1-4 many TRBV5-1 NA TGCGCCAGCAGCCCTGGACAGCGGGGTGAAAAACTGTTTTTT CASSPGQRGEKLFF
TRBJ2-7 many TRBV19 NA TGTGCCAGTAGAGAGAAAGGGACATTCTACGAGCAGTACTTC CASREKGTFYEQYF
TRBJ2-3 many TRBV4-3 TRBD2 TGCGCCAGCAGCCGAGGACTAGCGGGGGGGCCCGGCGCAGATACGCAGTATTTT CASSRGLAGGPGADTQYF
TRBJ1-1 many TRBV19 NA TGTGCCAGTAGTTCGAGCGGGGGGGGCGGAACTGAAGCTTTCTTT CASSSSGGGGTEAFF
TRBJ2-3 many TRBV5-1 TRBD2 TGCGCCAGCAAAAAGTCGAGCGGGGGGGCAGGAGATACGCAGTATTTT CASKKSSGGAGDTQYF
TRBJ2-5 many TRBV4-3 TRBD1 TGCGCCAGCAGCCAAGAAGGGACAGCTATGGCCCAGTACTTC CASSQEGTAMAQYF
TRBJ1-4 many TRBV6-5 NA TGTGCCAGCAGTTACGCGGGCCCACCTAATGAAAAACTGTTTTTT CASSYAGPPNEKLFF
TRBJ1-5 many TRBV10-2 TRBD1 TGCGCCAGCAGACCTACGACCGGGACAGGGCTCAATCAGCCCCAGCATTTT CASRPTTGTGLNQPQHF
TRBJ1-2 many TRBV6-6 TRBD1 TGTGCCACGGAAGGATCAAGCAGGGGGCGCCGGCATGGCTACACCTTC CATEGSSRGRRHGYTF
TRBJ1-1 many TRBV5-4 TRBD1 TGTGCCAGCAGCAGAAAGACCGGGACAGACAATGAAGCTTTCTTT CASSRKTGTDNEAFF
TRBJ2-7 many TRBV5-1 NA TGCGCCAGCAGCTTACGAGACAGTCACCTCTACGAGCAGTACTTC CASSLRDSHLYEQYF
TRBJ2-1 many TRBV11-2 NA TGTGCCAGCAGCCCAGGCAGGAACAATGAGCAGTTCTTC CASSPGRNNEQFF
TRBJ2-1 NA TRBV7-6 TRBD2 TGTGCCAGCAGCATAATAGGGACTAGCGGGGAGAACAATGAGCAGTTCTTC CASSIIGTSGENNEQFF
TRBJ2-1 many TRBV2 TRBD1 TGTGCCAGCCTGACAGGGGGTCTCGGAAATGAGCAGTTCTTC CASLTGGLGNEQFF
TRBJ2-7 many TRBV10-1 TRBD1 TGCGCCAGCAGTGAGTCTTGGACAGGGGGCTTTTACGAGCAGTACTTC CASSESWTGGFYEQYF
TRBJ2-2 NA TRBV7-3 NA TGTGCCAGCAGCTTAACTCGGGTATCCGGGGAGCTGTTTTTT CASSLTRVSGELFF
TRBJ2-1 many TRBV6-6 NA TGTGCCAGCAGAGATAGCGACGGTTACAATGAGCAGTTCTTC CASRDSDGYNEQFF
TRBJ2-7 many TRBV2 TRBD2 TGTGCCAGCAGTGAAGTAGGAGCGGGACCATTCTACGAGCAGTACTTC CASSEVGAGPFYEQYF
TRBJ2-7 many TRBV19 TRBD2 TGTGCCAGTAGCCTCGGGCGGGAGCCTCCCCCCTACGAGCAGTACTTC CASSLGREPPPYEQYF
TRBJ1-1 many TRBV10-2 TRBD1 TGCGCCAGCAGTGGAGCGGGGACAGGGGCTGAAGCTTTCTTT CASSGAGTGAEAFF
TRBJ2-1 many TRBV10-3 NA TGTGCCATCGCCTGGGACCCAGGGGCTGAGCAGTTCTTC CAIAWDPGAEQFF
TRBJ2-1 few TRBV9 TRBD1 TGTGCCAGCAGCCCTACCGGGACAGGGGGCAATGAGCAGTTCTTC CASSPTGTGGNEQFF
TRBJ2-7 many TRBV27 NA TGTGCCAGCAGTCCTCTCTCTAGCTCCTACGAGCAGTACTTC CASSPLSSSYEQYF
TRBJ2-3 many TRBV7-8 NA TGTGCCAGCAGCTCGACCCGGGGTACGCAGTATTTT CASSSTRGTQYF
TRBJ2-7 many TRBV5-1 TRBD1 TGCGCCAGCAGCTTGGACCGGACAGGGACCTACGAGCAGTACTTC CASSLDRTGTYEQYF
TRBJ2-2 NA TRBV7-9 TRBD1 TGTGCCAGCAGCTTAACGGGACAGGGGGTTGGCACCGGGGAGCTGTTTTTT CASSLTGQGVGTGELFF
TRBJ2-7 many TRBV13 TRBD1 TGTGCCAGCAGCCTCAGACAGGGGGCCAACGAGCAGTACTTC CASSLRQGANEQYF
TRBJ2-5 many TRBV5-5 TRBD2 TGTGCCAGCAGCCGGGAGGGGGAGACCCAGTACTTC CASSREGETQYF
TRBJ1-5 many TRBV27 TRBD1 TGTGCCAGCAGTTTGACAGGGCCAAGCAGGCAGCCCCAGCATTTT CASSLTGPSRQPQHF
TRBJ1-2 many TRBV19 TRBD1 TGTGCCAGTATCCAATTAAACCACAGGGGCGACTATGGCTACACCTTC CASIQLNHRGDYGYTF
TRBJ2-1 many TRBV28 TRBD2 TGTGCCAGCAGTTTAGACCGGGAGGCTTTAGACAATGAGCAGTTCTTC CASSLDREALDNEQFF
TRBJ2-1 many TRBV5-1 TRBD2 TGCGCCAGCAGCGCCACGACTAGCGGGGCAGCGAAGAATGAGCAGTTCTTC CASSATTSGAAKNEQFF